This T cell receptor (beta chain) is drawn from a study of CD8+CD57+ T cells in acquired aplastic anemia (dated 2018 in TCRdb). Regarding the study in general: Extracted DNA from sorted CD4+ and CD8+ cells averaged around 3.3 ug, ranging from about 0.17 to 30 ug. CD8+CD57+ expansion was defined as a frequency above the mean frequency observed in healthy subjects.

Broader findings and caveats from the paper: Although roughly 29 CD8+ CDR3 sequences were shared by patients and controls, these sequences appeared highly expressed in patients and within the immunodominant clones of patients. No significant difference in CD8+ Simpson's diversity was found between patients and healthy controls (P=0.060).

Expansion of CD8+CD57+ cells had been shown by flow cytometry in the patients chosen for sequencing. Severe acquired aplastic anemia was diagnosed in all patients according to International Study of Aplastic Anemia and Agranulocytosis and Camitta criteria. Patients had received no therapy at the time of blood sampling. In this study, sorted CD4+ and CD8+ T cells from the blood of healthy subjects and of severe aplastic anemia patients had their TCR repertoires deep-sequenced. Patients were enrolled in the USA under clinicaltrials.gov protocols 00001620, 01623167, 00001397, 00071045, 00081523 and 00961064. Ficoll-Paque density gradient centrifugation was used to isolate peripheral blood mononuclear cells. Before DNA was extracted, CD4+ and CD8+ T cells were sorted using either FACS or magnetic beads. Genomic DNA served as template for TCR beta VDJ combination and CDR3 sequence profiling. An Illumina HiSeq 2000 was used for TCR repertoire sequencing. Per the authors' processing: TRBV/TRBJ rearrangement plots, CDR3 size and DJ length profiles, and Simpson's diversity index were used to assess repertoires. The most abundant DNA sequence in the deep sequencing data was taken as the immunodominant clone. CDR3 amino acid sequences were checked for sharing between subjects and were compared against published repertoires and the VDJdb database. Using fastp at Q25 and MiXCR, TCRdb reprocessed the public reads and kept productive beta chains. Each CDR3 protein gets just one entry, which takes the most common genes and DNA from the rows behind it. These V and J calls are TCRdb output, not the study's own analysis. The sample table records 180,000 or so distinct CDR3 sequences; more than 45% of these occur just once. The ten most abundant clones make up around 1% of the sample.

From its cysteine to its phenylalanine, the CDR3 spans 14 amino acids. This entry keeps only the CDR3 DNA: 42 bases, framed from base 1. The germline V gene provides CDR1 SNHLY and CDR2 FYNNEI. V loses 6 bases of germline sequence and J loses 8 bases, and the interval between the two ends is 19 bases. In the case of this clonotype: The clone's antigen remains unknown. There are no base qualities to consult, and no much larger clone falls within one base.

This TCR came from a human donor with aplastic anemia. The sequencing sample was made of sorted CD4+, CD8+, or CD8+CD57+ T cells (not recorded which) from PBMCs. The receptor chain draws on TRBV2 and TRBJ2-5; TRBD2 is perhaps the D gene, given 6 matching bases. CDR3 loop: CASSQIADQVTQYF. The sequenced DNA: TGTGCCAGCAGCCAAATAGCGGACCAAGTTACCCAGTACTTC. The CDR3, completed at both ends by the reference TRBV2 and TRBJ2-5 genes, gives the full variable domain EPEVTQTPSHQVTQMGQEVILRCVPISNHLYFYWYRQILGQKVEFLVSFYNNEISEKSEIFDDQFSVERPDGSNFTLKIRSTKLEDSAMYFCASSQIADQVTQYFGPGTRLLVL.